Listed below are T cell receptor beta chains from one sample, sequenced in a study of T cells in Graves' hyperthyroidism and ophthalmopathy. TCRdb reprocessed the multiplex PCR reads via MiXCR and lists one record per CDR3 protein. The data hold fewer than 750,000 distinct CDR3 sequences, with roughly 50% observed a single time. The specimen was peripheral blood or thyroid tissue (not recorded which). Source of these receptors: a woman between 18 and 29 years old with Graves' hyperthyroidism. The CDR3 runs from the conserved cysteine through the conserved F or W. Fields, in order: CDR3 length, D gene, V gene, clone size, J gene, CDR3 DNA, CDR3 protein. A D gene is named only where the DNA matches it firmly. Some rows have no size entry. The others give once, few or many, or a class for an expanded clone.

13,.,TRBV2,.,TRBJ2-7,TGTGCCAGCAGTGACGGCGCTTACAATGAGCAGTACTTC,CASSDGAYNEQYF
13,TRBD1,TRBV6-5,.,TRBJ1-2,TGTGCCAGCGGACGGGACAGGATGTATGGCCACACCTTC,CASGRDRMYGHTF
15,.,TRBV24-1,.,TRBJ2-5,TGTGCCACCAGTGCAGGGAGAGGCTACCAAGAGACCCAGTACTTC,CATSAGRGYQETQYF
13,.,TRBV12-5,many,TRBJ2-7,TGTGCTAGTGGTTTGTTTCTCGGCTACGAGCAGTACTTC,CASGLFLGYEQYF
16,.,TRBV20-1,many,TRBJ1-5,TGCAGTGCTAGTCGGGGAAAGGGGTATAGCAATCAGCCCCAGCATTTT,CSASRGKGYSNQPQHF
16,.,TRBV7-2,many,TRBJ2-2,TGTGCCAGCAGCTTAGCGGGACCCGCGAACACCGGGGAGCTGTTTTTT,CASSLAGPANTGELFF
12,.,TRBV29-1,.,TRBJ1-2,TGCCGGGGGGGGGGCCCTAACTATGGCTACACCTTC,CRGGGPNYGYTF
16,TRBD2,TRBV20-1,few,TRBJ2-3,TGCAGCGTTGAAGACCCAATAGCGGGAGGAACGGATACGCAGTATTTT,CSVEDPIAGGTDTQYF
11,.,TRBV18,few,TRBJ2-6,TGTGCCAGCTCACGGACCGACGTCCTGACTTTC,CASSRTDVLTF
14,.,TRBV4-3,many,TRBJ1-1,TGCGCCAGCAGCCAAGATCGCGGGGACACTGAAGCTTTCTTT,CASSQDRGDTEAFF
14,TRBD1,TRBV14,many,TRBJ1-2,TGTGCCAGCAGCCTCGGACAGGGGGCACGGTACTACACCTTC,CASSLGQGARYYTF
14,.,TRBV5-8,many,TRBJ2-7,TGTGCCAGCAGCTTGGGTCCAGAGTACTACGAGCAGTACTTC,CASSLGPEYYEQYF
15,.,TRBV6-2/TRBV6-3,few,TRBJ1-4,TGTGCCAGCAGTTTCCCGGCATCTCTGGGGGAAAAACTGTTTTTT,CASSFPASLGEKLFF
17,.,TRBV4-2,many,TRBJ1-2,TGTGCCAGCAGCCAAGATTTGGGGGGCCAAGCTAACTATGGCTACACCTTC,CASSQDLGGQANYGYTF
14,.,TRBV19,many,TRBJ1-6,TGTGCCAGTAGTCCAACAGGGTCCGATTCACCCCTCCACTTT,CASSPTGSDSPLHF
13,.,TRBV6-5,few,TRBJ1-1,TGTGCCAGCAGCCCCCCGAAGGGGACTGAAGCTTTCTTT,CASSPPKGTEAFF
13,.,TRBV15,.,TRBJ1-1,TGTGCTAGAGATCAGGGTCGGAACACTGAAGCTTTCTTT,CARDQGRNTEAFF
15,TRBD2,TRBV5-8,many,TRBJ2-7,TGTGCCAGCAGCTTGGAACTAGCGGGAGGCCCCGAGCAGTACTTC,CASSLELAGGPEQYF
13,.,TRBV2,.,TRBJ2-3,TGTGCCAGCAGTCCGGGCCATTCGGATACGCAGTATTTT,CASSPGHSDTQYF
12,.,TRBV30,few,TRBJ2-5,TGTGCCTGGAACCGACGTACAGAGACCCAGTACTTC,CAWNRRTETQYF